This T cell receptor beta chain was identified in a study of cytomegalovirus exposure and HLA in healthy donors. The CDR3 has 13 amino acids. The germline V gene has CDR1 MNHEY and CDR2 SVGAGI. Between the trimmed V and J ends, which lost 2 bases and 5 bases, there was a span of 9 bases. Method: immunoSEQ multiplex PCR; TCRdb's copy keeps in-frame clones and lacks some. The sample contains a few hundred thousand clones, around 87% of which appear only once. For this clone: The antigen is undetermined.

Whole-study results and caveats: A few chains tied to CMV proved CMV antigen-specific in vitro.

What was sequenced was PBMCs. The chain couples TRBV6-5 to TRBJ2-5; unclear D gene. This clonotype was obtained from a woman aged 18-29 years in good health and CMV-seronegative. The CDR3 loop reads CASSYPSSETQYF. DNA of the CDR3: TGTGCCAGCAGTTACCCTTCGTCGGAGACCCAGTACTTC.